One sample yielded the 26 T cell receptor beta chains listed below, sequenced in a study of control samples from healthy donors and cancer patients. Using immunoSEQ multiplex PCR, the repertoire was profiled, and TCRdb retains in-frame clones only, with some absent. The table lists over 100,000 clones, about 90% of them singletons. The source material was blood. The receptors were sampled from a woman aged 45-65 years in good health.

The chain couples TRBV28 to TRBJ1-3; D uncertain. Trimming left V 4 bases short and J 4 bases short, with 20 bases between. The V gene's germline CDR1 is MDHEN and CDR2 SYDVKM. CDR3 length: 17 amino acids. The CDR3 DNA reads as TGTGCCAGCAGTTACGCCGGAGGGTTACTGATCGGAAACACCATATATTTT. This gives the protein CASSYAGGLLIGNTIYF. The whole variable domain, filled in from reference TRBV28 and TRBJ1-3, reads DVKVTQSSRYLVKRTGEKVFLECVQDMDHENMFWYRQDPGLGLRLIYFSYDVKMKEKGDIPEGYSVSREKKERFSLILESASTNQTSMYLCASSYAGGLLIGNTIYFGEGSWLTVV.

The V call is TRBV24-1, the J call TRBJ2-3; 9 nucleotides agree with TRBD2. Germline V gene lookup returns CDR1 KGHDR and CDR2 SFDVKD. The junction had 8 bases not matched to a gene; V was cut back by 4 bases and J by 1 base. CDR3 length equals 17 residues. The DNA of the CDR3 is TGTGCCACCAGTGAAGCGGTACTAGCGGGTGGCACAGATACGCAGTATTTT. Its translation: CATSEAVLAGGTDTQYF.

The chain is built from TRBV6-5 and TRBJ1-2; D gene uncertain. Between the trimmed V and J ends, which lost 6 bases and 7 bases, there was a span of 12 bases. The CDR3 has 12 residues. Germline CDR1 is MNHEY and CDR2 is SVGAGI. Here the CDR3 reads CASRPRGSGYTF. The CDR3 DNA sequence: TGTGCCAGCAGGCCTAGAGGGAGTGGCTACACCTTC.

CDR3: CASSTAGNTEAFF. CDR3 nucleotides: TGCGCCAGCAGCACCGCCGGGAACACTGAAGCTTTCTTT. V gene TRBV5-1 combines with J gene TRBJ1-1; D remains ambiguous. V was trimmed by 4 bases and J by 1 base, leaving 8 bases between them. The CDR3 has 13 residues. Germline values: CDR1 SGHRS, CDR2 YFSETQ.

This clone was seen a few times. The chain combines TRBV19 with TRBJ2-7; D not certain. The CDR3 sequence is 15 residues long. Germline V gene data show CDR1 as LNHDA and CDR2 as SQIVND (reference sequence). Trimming cost V 5 bases and J 12 bases, with 26 bases left between them. CDR3 region: CASSPGGIGIRNPYF. The CDR3 bases are TGTGCCAGTAGTCCCGGTGGAATCGGAATCCGGAATCCGTACTTC.

This rearrangement joins TRBV7-2 to TRBJ1-6; 7 bases line up with TRBD1. CDR1 SGHTA and CDR2 FQGNSA come from the germline V gene. The CDR3 is made up of 15 amino acids. J lost 7 bases, V lost 5 bases, and 8 bases had no gene match. For the CDR3, the DNA is TGTGCCAGCAGCCGCCGACAGGGTCAAAATTCACCCCTCCACTTT. This translates into CASSRRQGQNSPLHF.

The chain recombines TRBV9 with TRBJ2-7; D not resolved. Per germline, CDR1 SGDLS and CDR2 YYNGEE. Trimming left V 3 bases short and J 2 bases short, with 15 bases between. The CDR3 is made up of 15 amino acids. The CDR3 region is CASSGPGSSPYEQYF. CDR3 sequence (DNA): TGTGCCAGCAGCGGCCCCGGGTCCTCCCCCTACGAGCAGTACTTC.

CDR3 DNA: TGTGCCAGCCGCCCAGGGGGAGGGACCGGGGAGCTGTTTTTT. Its protein is CASRPGGGTGELFF. The chain carries TRBV6-9 and TRBJ2-2; D tentatively reads TRBD1 or TRBD2 (7 bases each). Germline CDR1 and CDR2: MNHGY and SVAAGI. The CDR3 runs to 14 residues. V lost 8 bases, J lost 5 bases, and 15 bases lay in between.

The chain recombines TRBV2 with TRBJ1-6; D remains ambiguous. V was clipped by 3 bases and J by 0 bases, with 12 bases between them. Looked up from germline, CDR1 is SNHLY and CDR2 is FYNNEI. The CDR3 length is 17 residues. For the CDR3, the DNA is TGTGCCAGCAGTGACGGGCGGGCGGGCTCCTATAATTCACCCCTCCACTTT. It encodes CASSDGRAGSYNSPLHF.

The chain links TRBV5-5 to TRBJ1-1; tentative D call: TRBD1 (5 bases). The length of the CDR3 is 14 residues. The V gene's germline CDR1 is SGHKS and CDR2 YYEKEE (reference sequence). The CDR3 protein is CATKTETLNTEAFF. The CDR3 DNA reads TGTGCTACGAAGACAGAAACTTTGAACACTGAAGCTTTCTTT.

This clone has just a few counts. This rearrangement joins TRBV30 to TRBJ1-2, with 7 bases aligning to TRBD1. CDR3 size: 15 residues. The germline CDR1 and CDR2 sequences are GTSNPN and SVGIG (reference sequence). Losses at the gene ends were 1 base for V and 2 bases for J; bases not matched to a gene: 7. In DNA form, the CDR3 reads TGTGCCTGGAGTGCCTCCTCGACAGGGAACTATGGCTACACCTTC. This translates into CAWSASSTGNYGYTF. The full variable domain, in which reference TRBV30 and TRBJ1-2 provide the parts outside the CDR3, is SQTIHQWPATLVQPVGSPLSLECTVEGTSNPNLYWYRQAAGRGLQLLFYSVGIGQISSEVPQNLSASRPQDRQFILSSKKLLLSDSGFYLCAWSASSTGNYGYTFGSGTRLTVV.

The CDR3 here is CASSRAQNPRYYEQYF. The CDR3 region has the DNA TGCGCCAGCAGCCGGGCACAGAACCCGCGGTATTACGAGCAGTACTTC. The chain carries TRBV5-1 and TRBJ2-7, with D uncertain. V lost 4 bases and J lost 4, with 21 bases in between. This CDR3 has 16 residues. Germline assignment: CDR1 SGHRS and CDR2 YFSETQ. Full variable domain (remainder filled in from reference TRBV5-1 and TRBJ2-7): KAGVTQTPRYLIKTRGQQVTLSCSPISGHRSVSWYQQTPGQGLQFLFEYFSETQRNKGNFPGRFSGRQFSNSRSEMNVSTLELGDSALYLCASSRAQNPRYYEQYFGPGTRLTVT.

The chain carries TRBV11-2 and TRBJ2-1, with 10 bases lining up with TRBD2. J lost 7 bases, V lost 1 base, and 7 bases had no gene match. The germline gives CDR1 SGHAT, CDR2 FQNNGV. The CDR3 covers 16 residues. The CDR3 loop reads CASSLASLAGANEQFF. The CDR3 DNA reads TGTGCCAGCAGCTTAGCTAGCCTAGCGGGAGCTAATGAGCAGTTCTTC.

The chain is built from TRBV28 and TRBJ1-4, with D unresolved. Deletions cut 6 bases from V and 7 bases from J, with 21 bases between. The CDR3 runs to 16 residues. Germline V gene sequence: CDR1 MDHEN, CDR2 SYDVKM. As DNA, the CDR3 is TGTGCCAGCAGGTCCTACGCGAGTGGCGCGGGTGAAAAACTGTTTTTT. It encodes CASRSYASGAGEKLFF.

This clone was counted between two and nine times. The chain combines TRBV15 with TRBJ2-7; 9 bases agree with TRBD1. Trimming removed 1 base from V and 1 base from J; junction bases left unmatched: 2. Germline loops: CDR1 LNHNV, CDR2 YYDKDF (reference sequence). This CDR3 spans 15 amino acids. CDR3 amino acids: CATSRGQGGSYEQYF. The CDR3 DNA is TGTGCCACCAGCAGAGGACAGGGGGGATCCTACGAGCAGTACTTC.

The chain is built from TRBV10-3 and TRBJ1-2, with a possible D match to TRBD1 (6 bases). V was clipped by 9 bases and J by 3 bases, with 11 bases between them. CDR1 ENHRY and CDR2 SYGVKD come from the germline V gene. The CDR3 has 12 residues. The CDR3 nucleotides are TGTGCCATAACAGGGTCTGACTATGGCTACACCTTC. This encodes CAITGSDYGYTF.

A single count supports this clone. The rearrangement links TRBV2 to TRBJ2-1, with TRBD2 matching over 9 bases. The CDR3 has 12 residues. The ends lost 8 bases at V and 6 bases at J; junction bases unmatched: 2. Per the germline V gene, CDR1 is SNHLY and CDR2 is FYNNEI. This chain's CDR3 is CASGRGGNEQFF. The CDR3, as DNA: TGTGCCAGCGGGCGGGGGGGCAATGAGCAGTTCTTC.

This sequence joins TRBV14 and TRBJ1-1; D call uncertain. CDR1 and CDR2 from the germline V gene are SGHDN and FVKESK. The V end was cut by 1 base, the J end by 6 bases, with 12 bases between. The CDR3 loop spans 14 amino acids. The CDR3 is CASSQGGPGAEAFF. CDR3 coding DNA: TGTGCCAGCAGCCAAGGGGGTCCCGGCGCTGAAGCTTTCTTT.

J is TRBJ1-2 and V is TRBV28; D is perhaps TRBD1 (5 bases). Germline values: CDR1 MDHEN, CDR2 SYDVKM. V lost 5 bases, J lost 7 bases, and 17 bases lay in between. The CDR3 totals 14 residues. The CDR3, as DNA: TGTGCCAGCAGTCTCCGCCGGGTCCAGGGTGGCTACACCTTC. This gives the protein CASSLRRVQGGYTF.

The chain is built from TRBV5-6 and TRBJ2-5; D is undetermined. The CDR3 covers 12 residues. Deletions cut 3 bases from V and 3 bases from J, with 6 bases between. Germline CDR1 is SGHDT and CDR2 is YYEEEE. The CDR3 DNA reads as TGTGCCAGCAGCTGGGGAAAAGAGACCCAGTACTTC. Protein sequence: CASSWGKETQYF.

The chain is built from TRBV28 and TRBJ2-1; TRBD2 aligns across 12 bases. The V gene end was trimmed by 2 bases and the J gene end by 8 bases; junction bases not matched to a gene: 13. This CDR3 is 18 amino acids long. Germline V gene data show CDR1 as MDHEN and CDR2 as SYDVKM. The CDR3 nucleotides are TGTGCCAGCAGTTTAGGACTAGCGGGAACTTCTGGTTTGGATGAGCAGTTCTTC. This codes for CASSLGLAGTSGLDEQFF. The entire variable domain, with the rest obtained from reference TRBV28 and TRBJ2-1, is as follows: DVKVTQSSRYLVKRTGEKVFLECVQDMDHENMFWYRQDPGLGLRLIYFSYDVKMKEKGDIPEGYSVSREKKERFSLILESASTNQTSMYLCASSLGLAGTSGLDEQFFGPGTRLTVL.

In its sample, this clone was seen a few times. This chain connects TRBV25-1 to TRBJ2-1, with 12 bases identical to TRBD2. CDR3 length: 14 residues. The germline V gene encodes CDR1 MGHDK and CDR2 SYGVNS. V shed 3 bases and J 10 bases; nucleotides not matched to a gene: 4. The CDR3 DNA reads TGTGCCAGCAGTGATCCTAGCGGGAGGGACGAGCAGTTCTTC. Protein: CASSDPSGRDEQFF.

The rearrangement uses TRBV30 and TRBJ1-2; D is unclear. Trimming took off 2 bases at V and 0 bases at J, with 16 bases between the two ends. This CDR3 is built from 16 residues. Germline CDR1 GTSNPN, CDR2 SVGIG (reference sequence). CDR3 bases: TGTGCCTGGAGTTTGTCGCATGGAGGATCTAACTATGGCTACACCTTC. Amino acids: CAWSLSHGGSNYGYTF. Drawing the rest from reference TRBV30 and TRBJ1-2, the complete variable domain is SQTIHQWPATLVQPVGSPLSLECTVEGTSNPNLYWYRQAAGRGLQLLFYSVGIGQISSEVPQNLSASRPQDRQFILSSKKLLLSDSGFYLCAWSLSHGGSNYGYTFGSGTRLTVV.

The V gene is TRBV11-2, the J gene TRBJ1-1; D is ambiguous. V was trimmed by 5 bases and J by 0 bases, leaving 13 bases between them. CDR1 and CDR2 from the germline V gene are SGHAT and FQNNGV. The CDR3 extends over 15 amino acids. CDR3 sequence reads: CASSPFRQVNTEAFF. In DNA form, the CDR3 reads TGTGCCAGCAGCCCGTTCCGCCAGGTGAACACTGAAGCTTTCTTT. Full variable domain (outside the CDR3, taken from reference TRBV11-2 and TRBJ1-1): EAGVAQSPRYKIIEKRQSVAFWCNPISGHATLYWYQQILGQGPKLLIQFQNNGVVDDSQLPKDRFSAERLKGVDSTLKIQPAKLEDSAVYLCASSPFRQVNTEAFFGQGTRLTVV.

The table lists this clone with a few counts. The chain is built from TRBV2 and TRBJ1-1, with 8 bases lining up with TRBD1. This CDR3 comprises 12 residues. J was trimmed by 3 bases and V by 9 bases; bases with no gene match: 3. Germline CDR1 and CDR2: SNHLY and FYNNEI. The CDR3 coding sequence is TGTGCCAGTTACAGGGGGGACACTGAAGCTTTCTTT. This encodes CASYRGDTEAFF. The whole variable domain, remainder taken from reference TRBV2 and TRBJ1-1, is EPEVTQTPSHQVTQMGQEVILRCVPISNHLYFYWYRQILGQKVEFLVSFYNNEISEKSEIFDDQFSVERPDGSNFTLKIRSTKLEDSAMYFCASYRGDTEAFFGQGTRLTVV.

The chain has TRBV9 and TRBJ2-2, with TRBD1 identical over 8 bases. Germline lookup yields CDR1 SGDLS and CDR2 YYNGEE. Trimming at V came to 1 base and at J to 2 bases, leaving 7 bases not matched to a gene. The CDR3 extends over 17 amino acids. The chain's CDR3 is CASSVSSGGLNTGELFF. The CDR3 bases are TGTGCCAGCAGCGTATCTTCAGGGGGCCTAAACACCGGGGAGCTGTTTTTT. The entire variable domain, with the rest obtained from reference TRBV9 and TRBJ2-2, is as follows: DSGVTQTPKHLITATGQRVTLRCSPRSGDLSVYWYQQSLDQGLQFLIQYYNGEERAKGNILERFSAQQFPDLHSELNLSSLELGDSALYFCASSVSSGGLNTGELFFGEGSRLTVL.